This T cell receptor beta chain was retrieved from a study of cytomegalovirus exposure and HLA in healthy donors (dated by TCRdb to 2015 to 2018). At the level of the whole study: An earlier analysis of 550 to 700 of the donors reported 250 to 300 Gb of sequence data and some 120 million unique TCR beta sequences from 150 million to 200 million T cells. About 280 gigabases of sequencing data and 78 million or so unique TCR sequences were included in an early release covering 550 to 650 HLA-typed donors. Among the roughly 400 genotyped donors, approximately 77% belonged to the genetic ancestry cluster associated with self-reported Caucasian donors. The study was designed to test whether signatures of past pathogen exposure could be identified by cataloging public T cell receptors. The T cell repertoires of under 700 subjects were profiled by immunosequencing and related to cytomegalovirus serostatus. Besides the first cohort of under 700 subjects, a separate validation cohort made up of over 100 different subjects was used. To predict cytomegalovirus infection status, the study combined high-throughput TCR immunosequencing, statistical association of individual TCRs with disease status, and machine learning. A later analysis re-examined previously published TCR beta repertoires from hundreds of donors and added high-resolution HLA genotyping to investigate patterns of TCR occurrence. The later analysis used no new phenotypic data to find candidate immune exposures, relying instead on TCR beta sequences and their occurrence across donors. To decide whether each TCR beta V gene segment behaved as functional or pseudogenic, an earlier analysis of approximately 600 of the donors relied on high-throughput TCR beta sequencing. Donor age, sex, ethnicity and CMV serostatus were compiled alongside the repertoire data. Genome-wide SNP genotypes for about 65% of the roughly 700 donors were used in a later genetic analysis, which treated that subset as a discovery cohort. Every repertoire in the discovery cohort had been generated on one and the same sequencing platform. HLA typing included class I and class II loci at four-digit resolution. The number of typed donors differed by locus: 629-630 for A, B, C, DRB1 and DQB1; about 520 for DQA1; around 580 for DPA1; and approximately 450 for DPB1. Because of strong linkage in the cohort, roughly 5 DR-DQ haplotypes were treated as single units for association and clustering. Among several hundred genotyped donors of the cohort, an average of approximately 200,000 unique TCR beta nucleotide sequences was sequenced per donor, of which about 18% were non-productive.

Library generation was performed with the immunoSEQ multiplex PCR assay. A mixture of 60 forward primers for TCR Vbeta segments and 13 reverse primers for TCR Jbeta segments was used in the multiplex PCR. The CDR3 region of rearranged TCR beta genes was amplified from genomic DNA by a multiplex PCR assay. The amplified TCR beta libraries were sequenced on the Illumina HiSeq System as 87-base-pair reads. The authors processed their data as follows. Across the roughly 700 repertoires, a later analysis counted some 81 million unique TCR beta chains, around 10 million of which were shared by at least two donors. Raw reads were error-corrected and collapsed into unique sequences by a nearest-neighbor algorithm in which closely related sequences were merged to remove PCR and sequencing errors. CDR3 sequences were aligned to IMGT reference sequences to assign V, D and J gene segments. Each retained sequence needed at least a six-nucleotide match to both a V gene segment and a J gene segment. Rearrangements were classified as productive when the CDR3 lacked stop codons and remained in frame with V and J, and all other rearrangements were classified as non-productive. Following IMGT convention, CDR3 was defined as the stretch from the second conserved V-encoded cysteine up to the conserved J-encoded phenylalanine. Sequences without an unambiguous match to a single V gene segment were excluded from the earlier analysis of 500 to 700 of the donors. An earlier analysis of over 450 of the donors classified V segments as functional when productive rearrangements were above 56.7% and as segregating when the standard deviation between donors was above 5%. A statistical classification framework was built for diagnosing cytomegalovirus status from the catalog of TCR beta chain sequences. In a later analysis, V and J genes were assigned by comparing TCR nucleotide sequences against IMGT/GENE-DB human TR gene sequences. A later analysis assigned CDR3 sequences and most-parsimonious VDJ recombination scenarios with the TCRdist pipeline. In a later analysis, each TCR beta chain was defined by its CDR3 amino acid sequence together with its V-gene family, and reads lacking a unique V-gene family were excluded. As a way to deal with suspected cross-contamination and a sequencing artifact, a later analysis dropped under 600 nucleotide sequences that were highly shared and had low generation probability. In a later analysis, a clonal expansion index for each public chain was calculated from normalized within-repertoire ranks of inferred template counts. In a later analysis, generation probabilities were computed using a VDJ recombination model fitted to out-of-frame rearrangements, and the results were checked against IGoR. A later analysis scored TCR-TCR, TCR-HLA and TCR-CMV co-occurrence with hypergeometric tests, applying a repertoire-size bias correction to TCR pairs. A later analysis estimated false discovery rates by permuting HLA or CMV assignments 20 times. In a later analysis, co-occurring TCRs were grouped using DBSCAN, and TCRdist sequence similarity was added for clustering within HLA-allele-positive subsets. For co-occurrence clustering, repertoires with fewer than 30,000 or more than 120,000 public chains were excluded, along with 4 to 6 repertoires with anomalous nucleotide sharing. Imported from immuneACCESS, the table was reduced by TCRdb to in-frame sequences with V and J called. These copies leave out some clones; in studies compared against another copy, an unresolved V gene accounts for under half, and the cause of the remainder is not known. From that table come the V and J calls and clone size; the DNA was used to work out D and trimming. The sample records about 160,000 clones, 70% to 80% of which are singletons. The ten largest clones add up to over 1.2% of the sample.

The CDR1 and CDR2 encoded by the germline V gene (reference sequence) are SEHNR and FQNEAQ. The CDR3 spans 15 residues, from the cysteine through the phenylalanine. Only the CDR3 region is kept as DNA, spanning 45 bases read in frame from base 1. Trimming leaves V shorter by 5 bases and J shorter by 4 bases, with the junction holding 4 bases beyond the gene matches. Note on this clone: Its antigen target is currently unknown. Nothing much larger sits one base from this clone, and base qualities are not available.

The cohort comprised fewer than 750 healthy bone marrow donors. At the time of sampling, every cohort member was nominally healthy, though immune exposures that went unrecorded were likely present. The donor tested CMV seronegative and was one of the 352 seronegative cohort members. Each donor provided a peripheral blood sample, and peripheral blood mononuclear cells were used for TCR beta sequencing. The Qiagen DNeasy Blood Extraction Kit was used to extract genomic DNA from the blood cell samples. Study-wide findings and limitations: It was suggested by the authors that the approach could potentially be generalized to other disease states and immunological phenotypes. Because HLA typing was missing for some donors at each locus, association tests included only the typed subset. The sequencing pipeline was judged likely to have produced a cluster of highly shared sequence variants as a technical artifact. A further reported finding was that TCR beta sequences accurately predicted the HLA-A and HLA-B alleles for most subjects in the first cohort. CMV serostatus was the only immune exposure information available for the cohort. In a later analysis, HLA-associated TCR beta chains were found to be more clonally expanded and to have lower generation probabilities than equally common non-associated chains. Cytomegalovirus status was reported to be diagnosed by the classifier with high specificity and sensitivity in both the original and validation cohorts. Because the 87-base-pair reads could not distinguish some IMGT-functional V segments, including TRBV6-2 and TRBV6-3, those segments were excluded. A later analysis reported that several top co-occurrence clusters appeared linked to parvovirus B19, influenza, CMV and Epstein-Barr virus. While some public TCRs were present in many individuals, most TCR sequences turned up only very rarely across donors. The cohort was sequenced for TCR beta chains only, and without alpha or paired-chain data the features that could be detected were limited. Some 16 rarely observed V segments, including chromosome 9 orphons, were excluded from the earlier analysis of approximately 600 of the donors because counts were too low. When HLA alleles, especially DR and DQ, strongly co-occurred, TCR associations were difficult to assign to individual alleles. Most CMV-associated TCR beta chains appeared to be HLA-restricted in a later analysis, and the HLA associations seemed to be driven largely by CMV exposure. According to a later genetic analysis, donors in an Asian-associated ancestry cluster had fewer N-insertions in productive TCRs than the approximately 670-donor mean. An earlier analysis of approximately 570 of the donors showed that most TCR beta V segments appeared in productive rearrangements either about 87% or about 30% of the time, which broadly matched IMGT annotations. In vitro tests confirmed that a few of the cytomegalovirus-associated TCR beta chains recognize cytomegalovirus antigens. Sequencing depth was assumed to be roughly uniform across donors in the presence/absence analyses, though that assumption may not hold. In a later analysis, TCR association rates were found to vary across HLA loci, with the most associated TCRs seen for DRB1 alleles and the fewest for HLA-C alleles. At a false discovery rate of 0.05, a later analysis linked 16,951 TCR beta sequences to specific HLA alleles. Correlated functional status among segregating V segments might reflect linkage disequilibrium, but an unknown experimental factor could not be ruled out. In the study, 150 to 200 TCR beta chains were listed as associated with cytomegalovirus. A later genetic analysis associated a missense DCLRE1C variant with V-gene and J-gene trimming of TCR beta chains, and an independent cohort replicated the association.

The chain links TRBV7-9 with TRBJ2-2, with 10 bases aligning to TRBD1. This TCR was recovered from a man aged 55-75 years in good health and CMV-seronegative. Sequencing input: PBMCs. The bases read TGTGCCAGCAGCCGGGGACAGGGGTTCACCGGGGAGCTGTTTTTT. Its amino acids are CASSRGQGFTGELFF.